The next 32 T cell receptor beta chains were all read from a single sample in a study of blood T cell repertoires in COVID-19. Sequencing used immunoSEQ multiplex PCR; TCRdb keeps in-frame clones, though not all of them. The data contain hundreds of thousands of clones, about nine tenths of them singletons. Sequencing was performed on PBMCs or T cells enriched from blood (not recorded which). All receptors come from a woman aged 40 to 50 with acute COVID-19.

This rearrangement joins TRBV15 to TRBJ1-5; D may be TRBD1 (5 bases). With 4 bases removed from V and 5 bases from J, the gap between germline ends came to 6 bases. The CDR3 contains 12 residues. Germline V gives CDR1 LNHNV, CDR2 YYDKDF (reference sequence). CDR3 region: CATSIRDQPQHF. In DNA, the CDR3 is TGTGCCACCAGCATCAGGGATCAGCCCCAGCATTTT.

A note on this clone: This could be a read error, since a much larger clone is one nucleotide away. The rearrangement joins TRBV2 to TRBJ2-7, with 10 positions matching TRBD1. The germline gives CDR1 SNHLY, CDR2 FYNNEI. The J segment lost 3 bases and the V segment lost 4 bases, leaving 0 bases of the junction unmatched. CDR3 length equals 13 residues. CDR3 sequence: CASSGTGGYEQYF. The CDR3 bases are TGTGCCAGCAGTGGGACAGGGGGCTACGAGCAGTACTTC.

This chain uses TRBV28 with TRBJ2-2; maybe TRBD1 (5 bases). The CDR3 totals 14 residues. The V end was cut by 4 bases, the J end by 5 bases, with 11 bases between. The germline gives CDR1 MDHEN, CDR2 SYDVKM. CDR3 sequence reads: CASSSGFNTGELFF. Written as DNA, the CDR3 is TGTGCCAGCAGTTCAGGGTTTAATACCGGGGAGCTGTTTTTT.

V usage is TRBV2 and J usage is TRBJ1-5, with no clear D. CDR3 length equals 13 residues. The V and J ends lost 5 bases and 7 bases respectively, with 12 bases between them. Germline V gene sequence: CDR1 SNHLY, CDR2 FYNNEI. This chain's CDR3 is CASSTYNRQPQHF. CDR3 sequence (DNA): TGTGCCAGCAGTACCTATAACCGGCAGCCCCAGCATTTT.

V gene TRBV11-2 combines with J gene TRBJ1-5, with D perhaps TRBD1 (6 bases). Per the germline V gene, CDR1 is SGHAT and CDR2 is FQNNGV. This CDR3 contains 15 residues. V shed 5 bases and J shed 3 bases, with 14 bases lying between them. CDR3 DNA: TGTGCCAGCAGCCTCCAGACAGGCCACAATCAGCCCCAGCATTTT. It translates to CASSLQTGHNQPQHF.

The chain uses TRBV6-2 or TRBV6-3 and TRBJ2-2; D perhaps matches TRBD2 (6 bases). Germline V gene lookup returns CDR1 MNHEY and CDR2 SVGEGT. This CDR3 spans 14 amino acids. V lost 6 bases, J lost 6 bases, and 14 bases lay in between. The chain's CDR3 is CASSRVGEAGELFF. The CDR3 DNA reads TGTGCCAGCAGCCGAGTGGGGGAGGCCGGGGAGCTGTTTTTT.

The rearrangement uses TRBV24-1 and TRBJ1-5; 7 nucleotides agree with TRBD1. V dropped 5 bases and J dropped 4; count of bases not matched to a gene: 13. The germline V gene has CDR1 KGHDR and CDR2 SFDVKD. This CDR3 has 17 amino acids. The CDR3 bases are TGTGCCACCAGTGCTGGTTCGGAGACAGGGTGGAATCAGCCCCAGCATTTT. Translating gives CATSAGSETGWNQPQHF.

V usage is TRBV24-1 and J usage is TRBJ2-7, with TRBD1 matching 9 bases. Looked up from germline, CDR1 is KGHDR and CDR2 is SFDVKD. The V segment lost 4 bases and the J segment 1 base; nucleotides outside the gene matches: 10. The CDR3 is 17 residues long. As DNA, the CDR3 is TGTGCCACCAGTGAAGCCACCGGGACAGGGACATCCTACGAGCAGTACGTC. This codes for CATSEATGTGTSYEQYV.

The chain uses TRBV19 and TRBJ2-5; TRBD2 agrees at 7 bases. The CDR3 extends over 15 amino acids. After removal of 5 bases from V and 2 bases from J, the junction contained 8 bases not matched to a gene. Germline lookup yields CDR1 LNHDA and CDR2 SQIVND (reference sequence). As DNA, the CDR3 is TGTGCCAGTAGTCTAAGGGAGGGGCGTCAAGAGACCCAGTACTTC. Its translation: CASSLREGRQETQYF.

The chain carries TRBV28 and TRBJ2-5, with 8 bases matching TRBD2. Germline CDR1 and CDR2: MDHEN and SYDVKM. The CDR3 covers 14 residues. The V gene end was trimmed by 6 bases and the J gene end by 4 bases; junction bases not matched to a gene: 7. The CDR3 is CASSRTGRGETQYF. CDR3 sequence (DNA): TGTGCCAGCAGCCGGACCGGGAGGGGAGAGACCCAGTACTTC.

V is TRBV20-1 and J is TRBJ2-7; D call uncertain. The germline gives CDR1 DFQATT, CDR2 SNEGSKA (reference sequence). This CDR3 is 15 amino acids long. The ends were cut back, 3 bases at V and 0 bases at J, with 15 bases in the middle. The CDR3 reads CSASHPGTSSYEQYF. Here the CDR3 DNA reads TGCAGTGCTAGTCACCCAGGAACATCCTCCTACGAGCAGTACTTC.

V and J are TRBV2 and TRBJ1-1; D call uncertain. CDR1 and CDR2 (germline): SNHLY, FYNNEI. The V end lost 5 bases, the J end lost 0 bases, and 10 bases lay between the germline ends. This CDR3 is 14 amino acids long. CDR3 nucleotides: TGTGCCAGCAGTCCCTTGACAATGAACACTGAAGCTTTCTTT. Residues: CASSPLTMNTEAFF.

The chain links TRBV28 to TRBJ2-5; 10 bases are shared with TRBD2. The V and J ends lost 4 bases and 6 bases, in that order; junction bases with no gene match: 17. Germline lookup yields CDR1 MDHEN and CDR2 SYDVKM. CDR3 length equals 18 residues. This CDR3 is CASSSPLAGAGLHKTQYF. Here the CDR3 DNA reads TGTGCCAGCAGTTCTCCCCTAGCGGGGGCAGGTCTCCACAAGACCCAGTACTTC.

The chain carries TRBV5-1 and TRBJ2-1; 11 bases align to TRBD2. Unmatched junction bases numbered 8, after V lost 4 bases and J lost 8 bases. The CDR3 runs to 15 residues. CDR1 SGHRS and CDR2 YFSETQ come from the germline V gene. The CDR3 coding sequence is TGCGCCAGCAGCCCAGAACTAGCGGGAGATGATGAGCAGTTCTTC. Translating it yields CASSPELAGDDEQFF. The variable domain in full, completed from reference TRBV5-1 and TRBJ2-1, reads KAGVTQTPRYLIKTRGQQVTLSCSPISGHRSVSWYQQTPGQGLQFLFEYFSETQRNKGNFPGRFSGRQFSNSRSEMNVSTLELGDSALYLCASSPELAGDDEQFFGPGTRLTVL.

In this sample, this clone turned up once. The chain links TRBV5-1 to TRBJ2-6, with D maybe TRBD1 (5 bases). The CDR3 consists of 16 residues. Germline CDR1 SGHRS, CDR2 YFSETQ. The V and J ends lost 3 bases and 0 bases respectively, with 10 bases between them. In DNA, the CDR3 is TGCGCCAGCAGCTCGTTTCAGGGCTCTGGGGCCAACGTCCTGACTTTC. Residues: CASSSFQGSGANVLTF.

This chain connects TRBV9 to TRBJ2-7; 7 bases agree with TRBD1. The CDR3 contains 15 residues. J lost 2 bases, V lost 1 base, and 6 bases had no gene match. In germline, CDR1 is SGDLS, CDR2 YYNGEE. The CDR3 spells CASSVSGQGAYEQYF. CDR3 DNA sequence: TGTGCCAGCAGCGTATCGGGGCAGGGGGCCTACGAGCAGTACTTC.

The chain uses TRBV11-2 and TRBJ2-2; 10 bases fit TRBD2. With 6 bases clipped from V and 6 bases from J, the junction kept 16 bases outside the gene matches. Germline-derived CDR1 and CDR2 are SGHAT and FQNNGV. This CDR3 is built from 18 residues. The chain's CDR3 is CASRPVSGRVTGAGELFF. The CDR3 DNA is TGTGCCAGCAGGCCTGTCAGCGGGAGGGTGACTGGGGCCGGGGAGCTGTTTTTT.

The genes are TRBV7-9 and TRBJ2-2, with 8 bases fitting TRBD1. Germline CDR1 is SEHNR and CDR2 is FQNEAQ (reference sequence). J lost 2 bases, V lost 5 bases, and 7 bases had no gene match. The CDR3 is made up of 16 amino acids. The DNA for the CDR3 is TGTGCCAGCAGCCCAACCGGGACAGGTAACACCGGGGAGCTGTTTTTT. It encodes CASSPTGTGNTGELFF.

This clone is a singleton in its sample. V is TRBV4-1 and J is TRBJ2-5; possible D gene TRBD2, 5 bases. V gave up 0 bases and J gave up 3 bases, with 5 bases separating them. Germline V gene data show CDR1 as MGHRA and CDR2 as YSYEKL. The CDR3 has 13 residues. CDR3 amino acids: CASSQDGEETQYF. CDR3 nucleotides: TGCGCCAGCAGCCAAGACGGGGAAGAGACCCAGTACTTC.

The chain is built from TRBV4-1 and TRBJ2-1; TRBD2 agrees at 11 bases. CDR1 MGHRA and CDR2 YSYEKL come from the germline V gene. V was pared by 1 base and J by 3 bases, with 5 bases of the junction left unmatched. The CDR3 has 17 residues. In nucleotides, the CDR3 is TGCGCCAGCAGCCAAGGAGACGGGACTAGCGGCTACAATGAGCAGTTCTTC. Translation: CASSQGDGTSGYNEQFF.

The chain combines TRBV12-3 or TRBV12-4 with TRBJ2-5; D might be TRBD2 (5 bases). Trimming shortened V by 6 bases and J by 5 bases, and 13 bases separated the two germline ends. The CDR3 loop spans 13 amino acids. CDR3 DNA sequence: TGTGCCAGCAGCCTAGCTACGGGCGAGACCCAGTACTTC. Residues: CASSLATGETQYF.

This sequence joins TRBV7-9 and TRBJ1-2; D is uncertain. The V gene's germline CDR1 is SEHNR and CDR2 FQNEAQ (reference sequence). With 0 bases removed from V and 5 bases from J, the gap between germline ends came to 10 bases. This CDR3 has 14 residues. CDR3 sequence reads: CASSLAQLVYGYTF. CDR3 coding DNA: TGTGCCAGCAGCTTAGCACAGCTTGTATATGGCTACACCTTC.

The gene calls are TRBV18 and TRBJ2-2, with D uncertain. This CDR3 region has 13 residues. CDR1 is KGHSH and CDR2 is LQKENI in the germline V gene. V lost 5 bases and J lost 3, with 7 bases in between. The CDR3 nucleotides read TGTGCCAGCTCAGCCACAGACACCGGGGAGCTGTTTTTT. Protein product: CASSATDTGELFF. Complete variable domain (other parts from reference TRBV18 and TRBJ2-2): NAGVMQNPRHLVRRRGQEARLRCSPMKGHSHVYWYRQLPEEGLKFMVYLQKENIIDESGMPKERFSAEFPKEGPSILRIQQVVRGDSAAYFCASSATDTGELFFGEGSRLTVL.

The chain employs TRBV5-1 and TRBJ2-4; 8 bases agree with TRBD1. This CDR3 is 19 amino acids long. The ends lost 6 bases at V and 0 bases at J; junction bases unmatched: 17. Per germline, CDR1 SGHRS and CDR2 YFSETQ. The CDR3 DNA sequence: TGCGCCAGCACCCCACTGGGACAGGCCTTTGGTCTAGCCAAAAACATTCAGTACTTC. This gives the protein CASTPLGQAFGLAKNIQYF.

The chain employs TRBV6-5 and TRBJ1-6; 7 bases line up with TRBD1. Per the germline V gene, CDR1 is MNHEY and CDR2 is SVGAGI. The CDR3 length is 16 residues. With 2 bases clipped from V and 6 bases from J, the junction kept 7 bases outside the gene matches. CDR3 DNA: TGTGCCAGCAGTTACGATACAGGGGCGGTTAATTCACCCCTCCACTTT. Residues: CASSYDTGAVNSPLHF.

In regard to this clone: Other nucleotide sequences in the sample specify the same CDR3. V usage is TRBV12-3 or TRBV12-4 and J usage is TRBJ1-1, with D uncertain. V was clipped by 4 bases and J by 0 bases, with 6 bases between them. This CDR3 is built from 13 residues. DNA for the CDR3: TGTGCCAGCAGTTATACAGTGAACACTGAAGCTTTCTTT. It yields the protein CASSYTVNTEAFF.

This chain connects TRBV21-1 to TRBJ1-6. TRBV21-1 is reported as a pseudogene. CDR3 length equals 15 residues. Here the CDR3 DNA reads TGTGCCAGCAGCCGGGCGGAGGGGACCCGGCCCGCCCTCCACTTT. This sequence encodes CASSRAEGTRPALHF.

The chain uses TRBV29-1 and TRBJ2-1; 8 bases are shared with TRBD2. Germline CDR1 is SQVTM and CDR2 is ANQGSEA. Losses at the gene ends were 8 bases for V and 3 bases for J; bases not matched to a gene: 6. The CDR3 is made up of 13 amino acids. The CDR3 is CSSRTSSYNEQFF. The CDR3 DNA follows: TGCAGCTCCAGGACTAGCAGCTACAATGAGCAGTTCTTC.

This rearrangement joins TRBV27 to TRBJ1-6; D is ambiguous. Germline CDR1 MNHEY, CDR2 SMNVEV (reference sequence). V lost 2 bases to trimming and J lost 3 bases, with 5 bases between them. This CDR3 contains 14 residues. The CDR3 DNA reads TGTGCCAGCAGTTTAGGGAGCTATAATTCACCCCTCCACTTT. Its translation is CASSLGSYNSPLHF.

This clone came up once. The chain couples TRBV4-1 to TRBJ1-6, with unresolved D. Per the germline V gene, CDR1 is MGHRA and CDR2 is YSYEKL. This CDR3 has 16 residues. V lost 1 base and J 0 bases, leaving 7 bases between the germline ends. The DNA for the CDR3 is TGCGCCAGCAGCCAAGGGGAGGGCTCCTATAATTCACCCCTCCACTTT. Its protein product is CASSQGEGSYNSPLHF.

J is TRBJ1-2 and V is TRBV2, with TRBD1 as a possible D gene (6 bases). Germline V gene data show CDR1 as SNHLY and CDR2 as FYNNEI. V was cut by 7 bases and J by 8 bases, with 17 bases left in between. The CDR3 runs to 13 residues. The CDR3 loop is CASKLTGTWGYTF. The CDR3 DNA reads TGTGCCAGCAAACTTACCGGGACATGGGGCTACACCTTC.

The rearrangement joins TRBV5-6 to TRBJ2-3, with D hard to call. Looked up from germline, CDR1 is SGHDT and CDR2 is YYEEEE. Between the trimmed V and J ends, which lost 4 bases and 6 bases, there was a span of 9 bases. This CDR3 is 12 amino acids long. CDR3 amino acids: CASSPNRDTQYF. CDR3 in DNA: TGTGCCAGCAGCCCTAATCGGGATACGCAGTATTTT.